Included here is one T cell receptor beta chain sequence, with context. Clones were read by immunoSEQ multiplex PCR, and TCRdb kept only the in-frame ones, dropping some. Of a few hundred thousand clones in the sample, 80% to 90% were seen once. Recovered status in Cohort 3 required two negative PCRs, clearance, or symptom resolution. The data were obtained in a study of blood T cell repertoires in COVID-19. The germline V gene has CDR1 MDHEN and CDR2 SYDVKM. This CDR3 region has 16 residues. V dropped 3 bases and J dropped 4 bases, with 16 bases sitting between them. The chain joins TRBV28 to TRBJ2-1, with a possible D match to TRBD2 (6 bases). Sequenced input: PBMCs or T cells enriched from blood (not recorded which). The source of this sequence is a man aged 25-45 years who had recovered from COVID-19. As DNA, the CDR3 is TGTGCCAGCAGTTTGGATGGGGCCGCGGGGTACAATGAGCAGTTCTTC. This encodes CASSLDGAAGYNEQFF.